This TCR beta chain was sequenced for a study of cytomegalovirus exposure and HLA in healthy donors. Findings and limits, study-wide: A few CMV-associated chains proved CMV antigen-specific in vitro. It was likely that a cluster of highly shared sequence variants was a sequencing artifact.

Points on this clone: Its antigen is currently unknown.

CDR3 length: 16 amino acids. The V gene lost 0 bases and the J gene lost 2 bases, with 13 bases spanning the gap. Germline CDR1 and CDR2: ENHRY and SYGVKD. Primers included in the PCR were 60 Vbeta and 13 Jbeta primers. Assay: immunoSEQ multiplex PCR; the TCRdb copy retains only in-frame clones and omits some. Of more than 110,000 clones in the sample, roughly 80% were seen once. Donors counted as nominally healthy when sampled, yet unrecorded immune exposures were likely. The sequence was obtained from a young man in good health and CMV-seronegative. The rearrangement joins TRBV10-3 to TRBJ1-2, with D perhaps matching TRBD1 (6 bases). Material for sequencing was PBMCs. The CDR3 DNA is TGTGCCATCAGTGAGTCGATAGGCAGGGGAAACTATGGCTACACCTTC. Translated, it gives CAISESIGRGNYGYTF.